Described below is a single T cell receptor beta chain sequence and its context. The data are from a study of T cells in Graves' hyperthyroidism and ophthalmopathy. From RNA transcripts, TCR beta CDR3 regions were amplified. Primed by the HTBI set, a first-round RT-PCR was run on the TCR CDR3. MiXCR was run by TCRdb on the multiplex PCR reads, yielding one entry per CDR3 protein. The sample holds hundreds of thousands of distinct CDR3 sequences, 20% to 25% seen once. The CDR3 spans 14 residues. The V and J ends lost 5 bases and 6 bases, in that order; junction bases with no gene match: 7. Germline V gene lookup returns CDR1 SEHNR and CDR2 FQNEAQ (reference sequence).

This receptor was obtained from a man aged 25-45 years with Graves' ophthalmopathy. The rearrangement joins TRBV7-9 to TRBJ2-4; TRBD1 matches at 7 bases. Input material: blood. The CDR3 region is CASSLSTGPNIQYF. In DNA form, the CDR3 reads TGTGCCAGCAGCCTATCGACAGGGCCAAACATTCAGTACTTC. Full variable domain (rest looked up from reference TRBV7-9 and TRBJ2-4): DTGVSQNPRHKITKRGQNVTFRCDPISEHNRLYWYRQTLGQGPEFLTYFQNEAQLEKSRLLSDRFSAERPKGSFSTLEIQRTEQGDSAMYLCASSLSTGPNIQYFGAGTRLSVL.